This TCR beta chain comes out of a study of blood T cell repertoires in COVID-19 (dated by TCRdb to 2020 to 2022). Some background on the complete study: Samples covering the acute and convalescent phases of COVID-19 were provided by collaborators in the United States, Italy and Spain. The material from the prospective study consisted of cDNA or gDNA derived from T cells, B-cell-depleted T cells, or PBMCs. Samples came from the ongoing ImmuneRACE study (first 160 participants) plus 1,254 subjects from 6 global collaborators. Where HLA class I and class II types were available, the types were taken from metadata supplied by the sample provider, not from assay-based typing. The repertoires were made available in a free public database intended to serve as a resource for research on the immune response to SARS-CoV-2. Deeply sampled blood TCRbeta repertoires from subjects exposed to, actively infected with, or recovered from COVID-19 were included in the dataset. Sample metadata almost always included a de-identified subject ID, COVID-19 status, age in years and sex. Beyond this particular receptor, the publication reports: The amount of clinical and demographic metadata varied by source and participant and was provided uncurated.

Whole blood was collected in K2EDTA tubes by collaborating institutions according to the institutions' own protocols. For TCRbeta analysis, collaborators shipped samples as frozen whole blood, isolated PBMCs, or DNA extracted from either of those sample types. TCRbeta CDR3 regions were amplified from genomic DNA by means of the immunoSEQ Assay, a bias-controlled multiplex PCR. In the source study's methods: The number of nucleated cells in each sample was estimated from the amplification of reference gene primers within the assay. Sequence reads were collapsed and filtered to measure the absolute abundance of every unique TCRbeta CDR3 rearrangement. Productive Simpson clonality was computed per sample as the square root of Simpson's diversity index over productive rearrangements. This immuneACCESS table, as held by TCRdb, lists in-frame sequences with V and J called but not all clones. Of the missing ones, under half trace to an unresolved V gene in checked studies; the others have no known cause. V and J calls and clone size come straight from that table; D and trimming were deduced from the DNA. The sample table shows about 120,000 clones, and around 87% are seen once. Jointly, the top ten make up roughly 8.2% of the sample.

Trimming takes 5 bases off V and 5 bases off J; junction bases not matched to a gene: 6. CDR1 and CDR2, looked up from the germline V gene, are SNHLY and FYNNEI. The CDR3 starts with the cysteine, ends with the phenylalanine, and has 16 residues. The read is trimmed to its CDR3 DNA, 48 bases read in frame from base 1. This clone was counted a few times. Its antigen is currently not known. No qualities accompany the bases; no much larger clone lies one base away. Material for sequencing was peripheral blood. This receptor was taken from a human donor in a cohort sampled during active COVID-19. Recombination joined TRBV2 with TRBJ2-2, and TRBD2 aligns with 12 junction nucleotides. This receptor has the CDR3 CASSRTSGTGTGELFF. Read as DNA, the sequence is TGTGCCAGCAGTCGGACTAGCGGGACCGGGACCGGGGAGCTGTTTTTT.